Shown below are 23 T cell receptor beta chains from a single sample sequenced in a study of regulatory T cells in long-lasting Graves disease. Arm-PCR with iRepertoire HTBI primers amplified the CDR3 regions for these TCR beta libraries. In TCRdb, the multiplex PCR reads were re-called with MiXCR into one record per CDR3 protein. Of around 450,000 distinct CDR3 sequences listed, roughly 17% are singletons. Noted time point: newly diagnosed GD, antithyroid drugs for less than 3 months. Isolated PBMC RNA provided the starting material for the TCR library. The same data also went into a second study, on T cells in Graves' hyperthyroidism and ophthalmopathy.

Specimen: peripheral blood mononuclear cells (PBMCs), collected at new diagnosis, from a patient treated with antithyroid drugs. Source of these receptors: a man aged 35-49 years with Graves disease.

This clonotype was recorded many times. V is TRBV28 and J is TRBJ2-2; tentatively, D is TRBD1 (6 bases). The ends were cut back, 6 bases at V and 0 bases at J, with 11 bases in the middle. CDR3 length equals 15 residues. From germline, CDR1 is MDHEN and CDR2 SYDVKM. This CDR3 is CASRVWTANTGELFF. The CDR3 DNA reads TGTGCCAGCAGGGTATGGACAGCGAACACCGGGGAGCTGTTTTTT.

This clonotype was recorded many times. The CDR3 spells CASSQEGTTGELFF. In nucleotides, the CDR3 is TGTGCCAGCAGCCAAGAAGGGACCACCGGGGAGCTGTTTTTT. The chain couples TRBV3-1 to TRBJ2-2; D is tentatively TRBD1 or TRBD2 (5 bases each). The germline V and J ends were trimmed by 0 bases and 4 bases, with 6 bases remaining between them. Germline V gene lookup returns CDR1 LGHDT and CDR2 YNNKEL (reference sequence). The CDR3 consists of 14 residues.

This clonotype came up many times. The V call is TRBV27, the J call TRBJ2-1; 9 nucleotides match TRBD2. Germline values: CDR1 MNHEY, CDR2 SMNVEV (reference sequence). Trimming cost V 1 base and J 8 bases; bases outside gene matches: 6. The CDR3 is 15 residues long. The CDR3 region has the DNA TGTGCCAGCAGTTTATTTAGCGGGAGCTTGGATGAGCAGTTCTTC. This translates into CASSLFSGSLDEQFF.

Points on this clonotype: Possible read error: a much larger clone is one base away. V is TRBV6-5 and J is TRBJ1-1, with D perhaps matching TRBD1 (6 bases). The germline gives CDR1 MNHEY, CDR2 SVGAGI. The length of the CDR3 is 14 residues. The CDR3 here is CASSYRQVDTEASF. As DNA, the CDR3 is TGTGCCAGCAGTTACCGACAGGTGGACACTGAAGCTTCCTTT.

This clonotype was observed many times. This chain links TRBV2 with TRBJ2-3, with D tentatively TRBD2 (5 bases). The CDR3 loop spans 13 amino acids. Trimming removed 3 bases from V and 4 bases from J, with 8 bases in between. CDR1 is SNHLY, CDR2 FYNNEI, per germline. The CDR3 nucleotides are TGTGCCAGCAGTGACCCGAGGGCAGATACGCAGTATTTT. It encodes CASSDPRADTQYF.

This chain uses TRBV10-3 with TRBJ1-6; 7 positions match TRBD1. Germline V gives CDR1 ENHRY, CDR2 SYGVKD. The CDR3 sequence is 14 residues long. V dropped 7 bases and J dropped 5; count of bases not matched to a gene: 5. Here the CDR3 DNA reads TGTGCCATCAAAGAGGGACAGAATAATTCACCCCTCCACTTT. This sequence encodes CAIKEGQNNSPLHF.

This clonotype has a count of ten or more. DNA of the CDR3: TGTGCCAGCAGAGGGGACCCCGCGGGGGAGCAGTTCTTC. This codes for CASRGDPAGEQFF. This chain connects TRBV7-2 to TRBJ2-1; D may be TRBD2 (6 bases). Looked up from germline, CDR1 is SGHTA and CDR2 is FQGNSA. The V gene lost 6 bases and the J gene lost 10 bases, with 16 bases spanning the gap. The CDR3 is made up of 13 amino acids.

In its sample, this clonotype was seen many times. V usage is TRBV7-2 and J usage is TRBJ2-5; D is uncertain. This CDR3 spans 11 amino acids. CDR1 SGHTA and CDR2 FQGNSA come from the germline V gene. Trimming removed 6 bases at V and 4 bases at J, with 6 bases between. For the CDR3, the DNA is TGTGCCAGCAGTTTGACAGAGACCCAGTACTTC. This gives the protein CASSLTETQYF.

This clonotype was found many times. V and J are TRBV6-2 or TRBV6-3 and TRBJ2-1; 10 bases line up with TRBD2. Looked up from germline, CDR1 is MNHEY and CDR2 is SVGEGT. The CDR3 runs to 14 residues. J gave up 7 bases and V 4 bases, and 4 bases lay outside the gene matches. DNA for the CDR3: TGTGCCAGCAGTTTGCCTAGCGGGAGTAATGAGCAGTTCTTC. The encoded protein is CASSLPSGSNEQFF.

The DNA of the CDR3 is TGCAGCGGAGAGCGGGGCACAGATACGCAGTATTTT. This encodes CSGERGTDTQYF. The chain is built from TRBV29-1 and TRBJ2-3, with a weak D call TRBD2 (6 bases). CDR3 length: 12 residues. Germline lookup yields CDR1 SQVTM and CDR2 ANQGSEA. The V end was cut by 7 bases, the J end by 1 base, with 9 bases between.

This clonotype appeared many times. One junction end disagrees with the germline gene, perhaps due to a read error. J is TRBJ2-4 and V is TRBV5-1; D remains ambiguous. Per germline, CDR1 SGHRS and CDR2 YFSETQ. The CDR3 runs 8 residues. CDR3 DNA: TGCGCCAGCAGCTTGGTCTTCTTC. Encoded protein: CASSLVFF. Using reference TRBV5-1 and TRBJ2-4 for the parts outside the CDR3, the full variable domain is KAGVTQTPRYLIKTRGQQVTLSCSPISGHRSVSWYQQTPGQGLQFLFEYFSETQRNKGNFPGRFSGRQFSNSRSEMNVSTLELGDSALYLCASSLVFFGAGTRLSVL.

This clonotype was seen a few times. The rearrangement joins TRBV6-1 to TRBJ2-1; 8 nucleotides match TRBD1. CDR1 and CDR2 from the germline V gene are MNHNS and SASEGT. Trimming at V came to 6 bases and at J to 7 bases, leaving 11 bases not matched to a gene. The CDR3 extends over 15 amino acids. The CDR3 loop is CASSRQGASINEQFF. The DNA of the CDR3 is TGTGCCAGCAGCCGCCAGGGGGCAAGTATTAATGAGCAGTTCTTC.

The V gene is TRBV19, the J gene TRBJ2-7; unclear D gene. The germline V gene encodes CDR1 LNHDA and CDR2 SQIVND (reference sequence). V lost 11 bases to trimming and J lost 4 bases, with 18 bases between them. The CDR3 loop spans 13 amino acids. The CDR3 is CASSGLGLYEQYF. The CDR3 DNA reads TGTGCCTCCTCGGGTCTAGGTTTGTACGAGCAGTACTTC.

The chain joins TRBV6-2 or TRBV6-3 to TRBJ2-7; perhaps TRBD2 as D (5 bases). The CDR3 loop spans 15 amino acids. V was pared by 4 bases and J by 3 bases, with 16 bases between. Per germline, CDR1 MNHEY and CDR2 SVGEGT. CDR3 nucleotides: TGTGCCAGCAGTTCCCCCTTGAGCGGTTTCTACGAGCAGTACTTC. The encoded protein is CASSSPLSGFYEQYF.

The chain links TRBV20-1 to TRBJ2-5; unclear D gene. This CDR3 is 13 amino acids long. V lost 3 bases and J 1 base, leaving 9 bases between the germline ends. CDR1 is DFQATT and CDR2 is SNEGSKA in the germline V gene (reference sequence). CDR3 loop: CSASDSLQETQYF. The CDR3 DNA reads TGCAGTGCTAGTGACTCCCTCCAAGAGACCCAGTACTTC.

This clonotype was detected many times. The chain uses TRBV29-1 and TRBJ2-1; no firm D call. The CDR3 has 14 amino acids. Germline-derived CDR1 and CDR2 are SQVTM and ANQGSEA. Trimming shortened V by 4 bases and J by 8 bases, and 18 bases separated the two germline ends. The CDR3 DNA reads as TGCAGCGTTGGCTCCGCTGGAGCGCCATATGAGCAGTTCTTC. It yields the protein CSVGSAGAPYEQFF.

This clonotype was seen ten or more times. The chain recombines TRBV28 with TRBJ1-5; D unresolved. Germline V lookup: CDR1 MDHEN, CDR2 SYDVKM. The V end lost 9 bases, the J end lost 5 bases, and 8 bases lay between the germline ends. The CDR3 covers 11 residues. CDR3 sequence (DNA): TGTGCCAGTACCACTGATCAGCCCCAGCATTTT. Protein product: CASTTDQPQHF.

This clonotype was seen a handful of times. This chain uses TRBV19 with TRBJ2-3; 7 nucleotides align to TRBD2. With 6 bases clipped from V and 10 bases from J, the junction kept 16 bases outside the gene matches. The CDR3 length is 15 residues. The germline V gene has CDR1 LNHDA and CDR2 SQIVND (reference sequence). In DNA form, the CDR3 reads TGTGCCAGTAGCAACACAGCGGGAACCGCGGGGGCGCAGTATTTT. Translation: CASSNTAGTAGAQYF. The full variable domain, with the rest looked up from reference TRBV19 and TRBJ2-3, is DGGITQSPKYLFRKEGQNVTLSCEQNLNHDAMYWYRQDPGQGLRLIYYSQIVNDFQKGDIAEGYSVSREKKESFPLTVTSAQKNPTAFYLCASSNTAGTAGAQYFGPGTRLTVL.

This clonotype has ten or more counts. The V call is TRBV3-1, the J call TRBJ2-7; D possibly uses TRBD1 or TRBD2 (5 bases each). CDR3 length equals 12 residues. Germline V gene data show CDR1 as LGHDT and CDR2 as YNNKEL (reference sequence). The ends were cut back, 3 bases at V and 12 bases at J, with 15 bases in the middle. The CDR3 DNA sequence: TGTGCCAGCAGCCAGGGACGAGCGGCCGTGTACTTC. This codes for CASSQGRAAVYF.

This clonotype was seen at least ten times. A junction end diverges from the germline sequence, so it may reflect a read error. V is TRBV5-1 and J is TRBJ1-4, with a weak D call TRBD1 (6 bases). Germline CDR1 and CDR2: SGHRS and YFSETQ. The CDR3 length is 14 residues. The CDR3 coding sequence is TGTGCCAGCAGCCGTGACAGGAGTAATGAAAAACTGTTTTTT. It codes for CASSRDRSNEKLFF.

V gene TRBV4-1 combines with J gene TRBJ2-3; 11 nucleotides agree with TRBD2. Germline CDR1 and CDR2: MGHRA and YSYEKL. The CDR3 is 15 residues long. V shed 0 bases and J 10 bases; nucleotides not matched to a gene: 6. Here the CDR3 reads CASSQEGSLAGAQYF. CDR3 nucleotide sequence: TGCGCCAGCAGCCAAGAGGGATCACTAGCGGGAGCGCAGTATTTT.

This chain joins TRBV5-1 and TRBJ2-1; 9 bases are shared with TRBD2. Germline V lookup: CDR1 SGHRS, CDR2 YFSETQ. J gave up 7 bases and V 5 bases, and 7 bases lay outside the gene matches. CDR3 length: 14 amino acids. The CDR3 is CASRAASGTNEQFF. CDR3 nucleotide sequence: TGCGCCAGCAGGGCGGCTAGCGGGACTAATGAGCAGTTCTTC.

This clonotype appeared a few times. The chain links TRBV7-3 to TRBJ1-6; weak D call: TRBD1 (5 bases). V lost 5 bases to trimming and J lost 8 bases, with 10 bases between them. The CDR3 is made up of 13 amino acids. Germline V gene sequence: CDR1 SGHTA, CDR2 FQGTGA. Written as DNA, the CDR3 is TGTGCCAGCAGCCGGGACGGAGATTCACCCCTCCACTTT. Its translation: CASSRDGDSPLHF.